These 28 T cell receptor beta chains came from one sample sequenced in a study of T cell changes during pregnancy in multiple sclerosis. Generated by immunoSEQ multiplex PCR, the TCRdb table keeps only in-frame clones and is missing some. The sample has 130,000 or so clones; 90% to 95% are singletons. Sample: peripheral blood, taken before pregnancy. The receptors were sampled from a female donor with multiple sclerosis, enrolled in a pregnancy study.

The chain is built from TRBV11-1 and TRBJ2-7; perhaps TRBD1 as D (6 bases). Trimming removed 8 bases at V and 1 base at J, with 12 bases between. Germline CDR1 and CDR2: SGHAT and FQDESV (reference sequence). The CDR3 extends over 13 amino acids. CDR3 DNA sequence: TGTGCCAGCGCCCTGGACAGTTCCTACGAGCAGTACTTC. This sequence encodes CASALDSSYEQYF.

CDR3 nucleotides: TGTGCCAGCAGCTTAGGGACAGGAGCCCTAACCTACGAGCAGTACTTC. As protein: CASSLGTGALTYEQYF. The rearrangement uses TRBV7-2 and TRBJ2-7; TRBD1 aligns across 7 bases. The ends lost 1 base at V and 2 bases at J; junction bases unmatched: 8. Germline values: CDR1 SGHTA, CDR2 FQGNSA. This CDR3 contains 16 residues.

V gene TRBV5-4 combines with J gene TRBJ2-3; D possibly corresponds to TRBD1 (5 bases). V was trimmed by 4 bases and J by 0 bases, leaving 15 bases between them. From germline, CDR1 is SGHNT and CDR2 YYREEE (reference sequence). The CDR3 is made up of 16 amino acids. CDR3: CASSPGLGVSTDTQYF. The CDR3 nucleotides read TGTGCCAGCAGCCCCGGTCTAGGGGTTAGCACAGATACGCAGTATTTT.

With regard to this clone: This specimen includes other DNA sequences encoding the same CDR3. The chain employs TRBV5-1 and TRBJ1-1, with 7 positions matching TRBD1. The trim removed 0 bases at V and 0 bases at J, leaving 2 bases unmatched. This CDR3 is 15 amino acids long. Germline V gives CDR1 SGHRS, CDR2 YFSETQ. The CDR3 DNA sequence: TGCGCCAGCAGCTTGGACAGGGGAATGAACACTGAAGCTTTCTTT. This encodes CASSLDRGMNTEAFF.

The chain links TRBV9 to TRBJ2-5; D perhaps matches TRBD1 (5 bases). The CDR3 has 15 amino acids. Trimming removed 0 bases at V and 4 bases at J, with 13 bases between. The V gene's germline CDR1 is SGDLS and CDR2 YYNGEE. The CDR3 nucleotides are TGTGCCAGCAGCGTAGGGGAAGGGGCTCTAGAGACCCAGTACTTC. Its protein is CASSVGEGALETQYF.

This rearrangement joins TRBV5-5 to TRBJ2-1; TRBD2 aligns across 16 bases. Losses at the gene ends were 4 bases for V and 8 bases for J; bases not matched to a gene: 9. CDR1 and CDR2 from the germline V gene are SGHKS and YYEKEE (reference sequence). The CDR3 length is 17 residues. The CDR3 spells CASSQGLAGGTAYEQFF. The CDR3 DNA follows: TGTGCCAGCAGCCAGGGACTAGCGGGAGGGACGGCATATGAGCAGTTCTTC.

Comment on this clone: Other DNA sequences in the same sample also yield this CDR3. This chain uses TRBV11-2 with TRBJ1-2, with D possibly matching TRBD1 (5 bases). The germline V and J ends were trimmed by 5 bases and 4 bases, with 11 bases remaining between them. Germline lookup yields CDR1 SGHAT and CDR2 FQNNGV. The CDR3 is 13 amino acids. This chain's CDR3 is CASSLDGGYGYTF. The CDR3 DNA reads TGTGCCAGCAGCCTTGACGGGGGCTATGGCTACACCTTC.

The rearrangement links TRBV5-5 to TRBJ2-2; TRBD2 matches 11 bases. The length of the CDR3 is 16 residues. The germline V gene encodes CDR1 SGHKS and CDR2 YYEKEE (reference sequence). J gave up 1 base and V 4 bases, and 3 bases lay outside the gene matches. The CDR3 sequence is CASSIGLAGNTGELFF. In nucleotides, the CDR3 is TGTGCCAGCAGCATCGGACTAGCGGGGAACACCGGGGAGCTGTTTTTT.

V is TRBV10-1 and J is TRBJ2-1; 7 nucleotides agree with TRBD2. V lost 3 bases and J lost 9; bases outside the gene matches: 5. Germline V gene data show CDR1 as WNHNN and CDR2 as SYGVQD (reference sequence). This CDR3 is 13 amino acids long. CDR3 region: CASSDVWGGEQFF. CDR3 bases: TGCGCCAGCAGTGATGTTTGGGGGGGTGAGCAGTTCTTC.

The rearrangement joins TRBV7-9 to TRBJ2-1; D is possibly TRBD1 (5 bases). CDR1 is SEHNR, CDR2 FQNEAQ, per germline (reference sequence). The CDR3 covers 13 residues. The V gene lost 2 bases and the J gene lost 7 bases, with 9 bases spanning the gap. CDR3 sequence reads: CASSLRQLNEQFF. The DNA for the CDR3 is TGTGCCAGCAGCTTAAGACAGCTAAATGAGCAGTTCTTC.

V and J are TRBV5-1 and TRBJ1-1; 8 bases line up with TRBD1. Germline V gives CDR1 SGHRS, CDR2 YFSETQ. The CDR3 runs 16 residues. Trimming took 4 bases from V and 3 from J; bases not matched to a gene: 11. This CDR3 is CASSPTRTGSHTEAFF. The CDR3 coding sequence is TGCGCCAGCAGCCCCACCCGGACAGGGTCCCACACTGAAGCTTTCTTT.

As DNA, the CDR3 is TGTGCCAGCAGACGGGGGGCTTCCGGGGAGCTGTTTTTT. Translated, it gives CASRRGASGELFF. The chain combines TRBV6-5 with TRBJ2-2; D may be TRBD2 (7 bases). The V end was cut by 6 bases, the J end by 6 bases, with 11 bases between. Germline V lookup: CDR1 MNHEY, CDR2 SVGAGI. The length of the CDR3 is 13 residues.

This clone was picked up one time. The rearrangement links TRBV27 to TRBJ2-3; D call uncertain. The germline gives CDR1 MNHEY, CDR2 SMNVEV (reference sequence). The length of the CDR3 is 14 residues. Trimming took off 4 bases at V and 7 bases at J, with 15 bases between the two ends. The CDR3 DNA follows: TGTGCCAGCAGTTCTACCTTCCGAAGAAATACGCAGTATTTT. It codes for CASSSTFRRNTQYF.

This chain uses TRBV19 with TRBJ2-1, with TRBD2 matching 12 bases. Germline CDR1 LNHDA, CDR2 SQIVND (reference sequence). The CDR3 contains 16 residues. V trimming: 4 bases; J trimming: 2 bases; junction bases outside the gene matches: 3. The CDR3 region has the DNA TGTGCCAGTAGTACCACTAGCGGGAGGACCTACAATGAGCAGTTCTTC. Translation gives CASSTTSGRTYNEQFF.

As concerns this clone: Germline and junction disagree at one end, which may indicate a read error. This rearrangement joins TRBV28 to TRBJ1-1; 8 bases agree with TRBD1. CDR1 is MDHEN and CDR2 is SYDVKM in the germline V gene. There are 15 residues in the CDR3. The CDR3 loop is CASSLWTGMNTEAFF. CDR3 DNA: TGTGCCAGCAGTCTATGGACAGGGATGAACACTGAAGCTTTCTTT.

The V gene is TRBV6-5, the J gene TRBJ2-7; a possible D gene is TRBD2 (6 bases). Germline lookup yields CDR1 MNHEY and CDR2 SVGAGI. Trimming took 5 bases from V and 6 from J, leaving 20 bases between them. This CDR3 contains 15 residues. The CDR3 loop is CASSRTGTGPSEQYF. The CDR3 region has the DNA TGTGCCAGCAGTAGAACCGGGACTGGGCCCTCCGAGCAGTACTTC.

The rearrangement joins TRBV7-6 to TRBJ2-5; D uncertain. Germline CDR1 SGHVS, CDR2 FNYEAQ. The ends were cut back, 1 base at V and 7 bases at J, with 7 bases in the middle. This CDR3 spans 12 amino acids. The CDR3 loop is CASSLGSPTQYF. DNA of the CDR3: TGTGCCAGCAGCTTAGGTAGCCCGACCCAGTACTTC.

This chain joins TRBV29-1 and TRBJ1-2; 8 bases are a match to TRBD1. In germline, CDR1 is SQVTM, CDR2 ANQGSEA. J was trimmed by 4 bases and V by 7 bases; bases with no gene match: 5. The CDR3 is 12 residues long. This chain's CDR3 is CSAQDRAYGYTF. The CDR3 nucleotides read TGCAGCGCTCAGGACAGGGCCTATGGCTACACCTTC.

The chain combines TRBV28 with TRBJ2-7; 10 bases line up with TRBD1. Germline CDR1 reads MDHEN; CDR2 reads SYDVKM. The junction had 17 bases not matched to a gene; V was cut back by 6 bases and J by 9 bases. The CDR3 spans 16 residues. The CDR3, as DNA: TGTGCCAGCAGCATCGAGACAGGGGGCCCGGGTTGGGTGCAGTACTTC. It codes for CASSIETGGPGWVQYF.

This clone was seen just once. The rearrangement joins TRBV28 to TRBJ2-7, with 13 bases fitting TRBD2. Unmatched junction bases numbered 9, after V lost 2 bases and J lost 5 bases. The CDR3 covers 17 residues. The germline gives CDR1 MDHEN, CDR2 SYDVKM. The CDR3 DNA sequence: TGTGCCAGCAGTTTAGCCGGACTAGCGGGAGTCTGGGACGAGCAGTACTTC. Translated, it gives CASSLAGLAGVWDEQYF.

The J gene is TRBJ2-7, the V gene TRBV30; possibly TRBD1 for D (5 bases). The CDR3 has 11 residues. Germline V lookup: CDR1 GTSNPN, CDR2 SVGIG (reference sequence). Trimming took 5 bases from V and 4 from J, leaving 9 bases between them. The CDR3 DNA reads TGTGCCTGGGGGAACAGGTACGAGCAGTACTTC. It is translated as CAWGNRYEQYF.

This clone was seen once. V gene TRBV4-1 combines with J gene TRBJ1-1; tentatively, D is TRBD1 (6 bases). V was trimmed by 1 base and J by 3 bases, leaving 15 bases between them. The CDR3 totals 16 residues. Germline loops: CDR1 MGHRA, CDR2 YSYEKL. In DNA form, the CDR3 reads TGCGCCAGCAGCCAAGGCGGGGGCGCGCTGGACACTGAAGCTTTCTTT. This codes for CASSQGGGALDTEAFF.

The rearrangement joins TRBV6-1 to TRBJ2-2, with D possibly matching TRBD2 (5 bases). The CDR3 spans 15 residues. Trimming left V 6 bases short and J 1 base short, with 12 bases between. The germline CDR1 and CDR2 sequences are MNHNS and SASEGT. CDR3 bases: TGTGCCAGCAGCCCTGACGGACTGAACACCGGGGAGCTGTTTTTT. Translating it yields CASSPDGLNTGELFF.

This clone has a single count. This chain links TRBV9 with TRBJ1-2, with TRBD1 matching 11 bases. CDR1 is SGDLS, CDR2 YYNGEE, per germline. Trimming cost V 4 bases and J 3 bases; bases outside gene matches: 8. The CDR3 runs 16 residues. The CDR3 bases are TGTGCCAGCAGCCAGGACAGGGGGCGCGGGGACTATGGCTACACCTTC. Its translation: CASSQDRGRGDYGYTF.

The CDR3 loop is CASSVGLATDTQYF. CDR3 bases: TGTGCCAGCAGCGTAGGGCTAGCGACAGATACGCAGTATTTT. The chain uses TRBV27 and TRBJ2-3; possible D gene TRBD2, 6 bases. The CDR3 spans 14 residues. Germline V lookup: CDR1 MNHEY, CDR2 SMNVEV (reference sequence). The germline V and J ends were trimmed by 6 bases and 3 bases, with 13 bases remaining between them.

The CDR3 loop is CASSVEVDSEHPYGYTF. The CDR3 coding sequence is TGTGCCAGCAGCGTAGAAGTAGATAGCGAGCACCCCTATGGCTACACCTTC. This rearrangement joins TRBV9 to TRBJ1-2; D is unclear. The CDR3 is 17 amino acids. Trimming shortened V by 0 bases and J by 4 bases, and 19 bases separated the two germline ends. The germline CDR1 and CDR2 sequences are SGDLS and YYNGEE.

The chain recombines TRBV28 with TRBJ2-7, with D uncertain. CDR3 length: 12 amino acids. Germline values: CDR1 MDHEN, CDR2 SYDVKM. Trimming cost V 6 bases and J 10 bases, with 16 bases left between them. CDR3 region: CASRPNTASQYF. The DNA for the CDR3 is TGTGCCAGCAGACCTAATACAGCCTCCCAGTACTTC.

The chain recombines TRBV6-5 with TRBJ1-2; tentatively, D is TRBD1 (6 bases). The V end was cut by 5 bases, the J end by 8 bases, with 12 bases between. The CDR3 is 12 residues long. Germline lookup yields CDR1 MNHEY and CDR2 SVGAGI. The CDR3 protein is CASSEGGPGYTF. In DNA form, the CDR3 reads TGTGCCAGCAGTGAGGGGGGGCCGGGCTACACCTTC.